This entry describes one T cell receptor beta chain. The target antigen is unknown. This entry belongs to a study of cytomegalovirus exposure and HLA in healthy donors. The CDR3 extends over 14 amino acids. Trimming cost V 6 bases and J 5 bases, with 16 bases left between them. Germline CDR1 and CDR2: MNHEY and SVGAGI. Use of 60 Vbeta and 13 Jbeta primers characterized the PCR. Sequencing used immunoSEQ multiplex PCR; TCRdb keeps in-frame clones, though not all of them. The sample carries approximately 190,000 clones, about 86% recorded once. Whole-study findings and limits: Immune exposure was documented only through CMV serostatus. DRB1 had the most TCR associations and HLA-C the fewest, a later analysis found, with rates varying by HLA locus.

Sequencing used PBMCs. This chain connects TRBV6-5 to TRBJ1-1, with D tentatively TRBD1 (6 bases). This TCR was sampled from a woman aged 18-29 years in good health and CMV-seropositive. The CDR3 bases are TGTGCCAGCAGGGCCCACAGGGAAATTACTGAAGCTTTCTTT. This codes for CASRAHREITEAFF.